This T cell receptor (beta chain) was recovered during a study of shared clonotypes between healthy human individuals. Whole-study context: Those who served as donors were a couple of women and three men between the ages of 18 and 49.

Over several immunoSEQ plates, each subset's genomic DNA was distributed in even portions. Clones were sequenced by immunoSEQ multiplex PCR, and TCRdb holds only the in-frame ones, with some missing. Of some 600,000 clones listed, approximately 96% are singletons. The CDR3 has 15 residues. The V gene's germline CDR1 is MDHEN and CDR2 SYDVKM. V gave up 5 bases and J gave up 4 bases; unmatched junction bases: 7. Study results and caveats: It was the non-shared clonotypes that had lower generation probabilities than clonotypes shared by all four donors.

Points on this clone: Antigen: not known.

Positive CCR7 selection of CD45RO-negative cells yielded the naive CD8 cells, and terminally differentiated effector memory CD45RA+ cells were excluded. What was sequenced was naive CD8+ T cells sorted from blood. The chain has TRBV28 and TRBJ2-2; 7 nucleotides align to TRBD1. The clonotype comes from a woman in her twenties or thirties in good health. CDR3 region: CASSRDSSVTGELFF. The CDR3 bases are TGTGCCAGCAGTCGGGACAGTTCTGTCACCGGGGAGCTGTTTTTT.